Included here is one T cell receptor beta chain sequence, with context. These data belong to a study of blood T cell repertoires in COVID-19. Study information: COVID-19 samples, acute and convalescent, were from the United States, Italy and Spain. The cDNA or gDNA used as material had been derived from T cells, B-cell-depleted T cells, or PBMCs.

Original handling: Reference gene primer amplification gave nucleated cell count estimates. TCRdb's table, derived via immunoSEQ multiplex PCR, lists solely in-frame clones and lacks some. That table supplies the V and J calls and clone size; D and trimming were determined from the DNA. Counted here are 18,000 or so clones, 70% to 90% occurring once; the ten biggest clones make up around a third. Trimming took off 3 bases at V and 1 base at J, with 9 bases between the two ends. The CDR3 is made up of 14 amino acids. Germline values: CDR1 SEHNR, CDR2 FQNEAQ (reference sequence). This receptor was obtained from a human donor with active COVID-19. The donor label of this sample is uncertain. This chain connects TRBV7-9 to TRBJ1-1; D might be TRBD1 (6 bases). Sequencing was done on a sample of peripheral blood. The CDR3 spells CASSLVTGNTEAFF. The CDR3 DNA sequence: TGTGCCAGCAGCTTGGTGACAGGGAACACTGAAGCTTTCTTT.